The entry below gives a single TCR beta chain sequence along with its context. Its specific antigen is unknown. No quality values exist for individual bases; no much larger clone is one base distant. The record originates from a study of blood T cell repertoires in COVID-19 (dated by TCRdb to about 2020). About the study as a whole: Samples covering the acute and convalescent phases of COVID-19 were provided by collaborators in the United States, Italy and Spain. The prospective study material was composed of cDNA or gDNA derived from T cells, B-cell-depleted T cells, or PBMCs. Deeply sampled blood TCRbeta repertoires from subjects exposed to, actively infected with, or recovered from COVID-19 were included in the dataset. A freely available public database, intended as a resource for researchers studying the immune response to SARS-CoV-2, is where the repertoires were released. The samples were drawn from two sources: the first 160 participants of the ongoing ImmuneRACE study, and 1,254 subjects contributed by 6 global collaborators. Nearly every sample came with metadata listing a de-identified subject ID, COVID-19 status, age in years and sex. Where available, HLA class I and class II types were obtained from metadata supplied by the sample provider rather than from assay-based typing.

Enrolling through a virtual design, the prospective study's participants ranged in age from roughly 18 to 89 years and lived across roughly 23 United States geographic areas. To assign participants to cohorts, the prospective study relied on clinical history that participants themselves reported in a screening survey and a study questionnaire. A participant counted as exposed if, within 2 weeks of entering the study, that participant had been in contact with someone who had a PCR-confirmed or clinician-diagnosed COVID-19 case. Mobile phlebotomists in the prospective study collected whole blood, serum and a nasopharyngeal or oropharyngeal swab from every participant. Over an approximately 2-month period, participants in the prospective study had the option of providing additional blood draws and questionnaires. Blood samples from the prospective study were shipped frozen or at room temperature prior to DNA extraction.

Paper-wide results and their limitations: The amount of clinical and demographic metadata varied by source and participant and was provided uncurated.

TCRbeta CDR3 regions were amplified from genomic DNA using the immunoSEQ Assay, a bias-controlled multiplex PCR. The paper's processing steps were these. The number of nucleated cells in each sample was estimated from the amplification of reference gene primers within the assay. Sequence reads were collapsed and filtered to measure the absolute abundance of every unique TCRbeta CDR3 rearrangement. For each sample, productive Simpson clonality was calculated as the square root of Simpson's diversity index across productive rearrangements. The immuneACCESS repertoire file appears here via TCRdb, limited to in-frame rearrangements. These files lack a portion of the clones; in checked studies, under half of the deficit traces to unresolved V genes, and the cause of the others is not known. V, J and clone size are taken as reported in that table, and D and trimming were inferred from the DNA itself. This sample holds 320,000 or so clones; 85% were observed only once. 1.5% to 2% of the sample belongs to the ten largest clones.

CDR1 MNHEY and CDR2 SVGAGI are derived from the germline V gene. Spanning cysteine to phenylalanine, the CDR3 consists of 14 amino acids. The CDR3 DNA has 42 bases and is translated from base 1. V loses 0 bases, J loses 1 base, and the germline ends lie 6 bases apart. This TCR was recovered from a woman aged 30 to 39 who had been exposed to COVID-19. This chain is built from TRBV6-5 and TRBJ1-1, with the D segment identity uncertain. The sample was PBMCs or T cells enriched from blood (not recorded which). This receptor has the CDR3 CASSYSERNTEAFF. The DNA sequence reads TGTGCCAGCAGTTACTCGGAGAGGAACACTGAAGCTTTCTTT.